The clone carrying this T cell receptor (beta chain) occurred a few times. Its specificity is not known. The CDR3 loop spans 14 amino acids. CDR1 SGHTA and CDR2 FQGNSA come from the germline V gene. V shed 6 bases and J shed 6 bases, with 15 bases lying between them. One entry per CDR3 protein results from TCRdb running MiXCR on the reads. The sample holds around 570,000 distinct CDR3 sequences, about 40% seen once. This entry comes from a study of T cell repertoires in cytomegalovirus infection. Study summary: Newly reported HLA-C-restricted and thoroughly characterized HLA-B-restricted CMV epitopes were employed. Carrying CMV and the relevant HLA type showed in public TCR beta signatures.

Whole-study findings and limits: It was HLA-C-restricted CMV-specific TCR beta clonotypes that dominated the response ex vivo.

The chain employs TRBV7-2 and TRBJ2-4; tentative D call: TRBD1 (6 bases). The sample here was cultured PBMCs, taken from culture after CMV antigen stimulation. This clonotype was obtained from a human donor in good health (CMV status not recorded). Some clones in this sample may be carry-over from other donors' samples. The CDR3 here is CASSLGAVVNIQYF. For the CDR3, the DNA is TGTGCCAGCAGTCTGGGGGCCGTAGTAAACATTCAGTACTTC.